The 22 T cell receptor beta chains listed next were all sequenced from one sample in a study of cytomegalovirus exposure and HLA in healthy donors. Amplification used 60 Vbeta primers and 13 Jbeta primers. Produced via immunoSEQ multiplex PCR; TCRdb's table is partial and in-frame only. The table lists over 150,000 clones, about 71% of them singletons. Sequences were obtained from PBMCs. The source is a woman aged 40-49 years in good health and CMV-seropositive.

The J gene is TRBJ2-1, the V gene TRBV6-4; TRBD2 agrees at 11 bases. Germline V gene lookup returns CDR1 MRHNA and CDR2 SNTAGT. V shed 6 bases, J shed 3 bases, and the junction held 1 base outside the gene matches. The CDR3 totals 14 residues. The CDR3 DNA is TGTGCCAGCAGCCTAGCGGGGGGCTACAATGAGCAGTTCTTC. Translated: CASSLAGGYNEQFF.

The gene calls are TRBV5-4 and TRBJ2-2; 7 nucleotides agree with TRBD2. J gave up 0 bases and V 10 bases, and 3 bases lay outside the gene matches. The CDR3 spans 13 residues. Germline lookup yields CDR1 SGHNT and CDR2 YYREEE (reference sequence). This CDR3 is CAGGGANTGELFF. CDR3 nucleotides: TGTGCCGGCGGGGGAGCGAACACCGGGGAGCTGTTTTTT. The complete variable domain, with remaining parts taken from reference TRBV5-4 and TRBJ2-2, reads ETGVTQSPTHLIKTRGQQVTLRCSSQSGHNTVSWYQQALGQGPQFIFQYYREEENGRGNFPPRFSGLQFPNYSSELNVNALELDDSALYLCAGGGANTGELFFGEGSRLTVL.

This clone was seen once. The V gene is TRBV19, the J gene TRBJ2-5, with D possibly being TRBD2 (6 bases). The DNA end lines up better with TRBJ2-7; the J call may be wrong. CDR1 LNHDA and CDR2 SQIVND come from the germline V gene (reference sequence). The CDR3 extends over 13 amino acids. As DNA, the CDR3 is TGTGCCAGTACTCCCGGGGACTTCTACGAGCAGTACTTC. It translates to CASTPGDFYEQYF.

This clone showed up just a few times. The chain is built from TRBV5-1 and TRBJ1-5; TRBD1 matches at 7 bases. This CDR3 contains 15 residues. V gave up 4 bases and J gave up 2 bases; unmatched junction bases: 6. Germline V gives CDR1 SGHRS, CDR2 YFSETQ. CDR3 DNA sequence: TGCGCCAGCAGCCCGGTAGGGGGCGGCAATCAGCCCCAGCATTTT. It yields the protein CASSPVGGGNQPQHF.

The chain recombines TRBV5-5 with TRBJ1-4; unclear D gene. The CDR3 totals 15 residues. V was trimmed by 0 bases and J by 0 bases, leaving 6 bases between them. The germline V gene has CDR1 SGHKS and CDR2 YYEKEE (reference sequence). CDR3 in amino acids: CASSLGGSTNEKLFF. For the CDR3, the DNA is TGTGCCAGCAGCTTGGGCGGCTCAACTAATGAAAAACTGTTTTTT. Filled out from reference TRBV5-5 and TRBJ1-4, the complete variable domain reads DAGVTQSPTHLIKTRGQQVTLRCSPISGHKSVSWYQQVLGQGPQFIFQYYEKEERGRGNFPDRFSARQFPNYSSELNVNALLLGDSALYLCASSLGGSTNEKLFFGSGTQLSVL.

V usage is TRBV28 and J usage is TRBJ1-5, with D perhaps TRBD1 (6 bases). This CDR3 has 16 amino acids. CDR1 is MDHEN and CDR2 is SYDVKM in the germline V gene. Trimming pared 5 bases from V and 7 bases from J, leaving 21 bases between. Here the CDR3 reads CASSTGGGGERQPQHF. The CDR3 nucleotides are TGTGCCAGCAGTACGGGGGGGGGCGGGGAAAGACAGCCCCAGCATTTT.

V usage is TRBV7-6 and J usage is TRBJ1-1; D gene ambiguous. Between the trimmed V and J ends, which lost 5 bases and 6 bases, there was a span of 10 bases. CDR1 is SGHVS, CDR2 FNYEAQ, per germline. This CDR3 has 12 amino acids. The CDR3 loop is CASSRQAAEAFF. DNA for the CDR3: TGTGCCAGCAGCCGACAAGCCGCTGAAGCTTTCTTT.

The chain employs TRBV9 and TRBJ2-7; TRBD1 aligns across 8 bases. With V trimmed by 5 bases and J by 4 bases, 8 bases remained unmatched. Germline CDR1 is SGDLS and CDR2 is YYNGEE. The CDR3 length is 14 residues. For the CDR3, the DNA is TGTGCCAGCAGTCCCCCGGACAGGGCGTACGAGCAGTACTTC. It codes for CASSPPDRAYEQYF.

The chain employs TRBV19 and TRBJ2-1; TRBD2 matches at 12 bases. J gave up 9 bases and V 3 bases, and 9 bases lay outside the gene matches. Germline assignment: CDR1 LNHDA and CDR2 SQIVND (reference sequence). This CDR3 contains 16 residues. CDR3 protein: CASSMPLTSGSSEQFF. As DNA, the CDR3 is TGTGCCAGTAGTATGCCCCTGACTAGCGGGAGTAGTGAGCAGTTCTTC.

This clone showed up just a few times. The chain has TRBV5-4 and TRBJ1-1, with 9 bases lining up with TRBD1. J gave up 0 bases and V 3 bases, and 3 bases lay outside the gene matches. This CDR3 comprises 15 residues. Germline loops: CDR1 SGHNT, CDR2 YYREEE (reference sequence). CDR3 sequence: CASSSGQGMNTEAFF. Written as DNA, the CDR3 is TGTGCCAGCAGCTCGGGACAGGGAATGAACACTGAAGCTTTCTTT.

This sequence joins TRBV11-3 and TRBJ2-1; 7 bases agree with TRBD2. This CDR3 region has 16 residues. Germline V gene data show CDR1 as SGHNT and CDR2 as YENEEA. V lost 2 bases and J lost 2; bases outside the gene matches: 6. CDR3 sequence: CASSLYPSGAYNEQFF. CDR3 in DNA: TGTGCCAGCAGCTTATATCCTAGCGGAGCCTACAATGAGCAGTTCTTC.

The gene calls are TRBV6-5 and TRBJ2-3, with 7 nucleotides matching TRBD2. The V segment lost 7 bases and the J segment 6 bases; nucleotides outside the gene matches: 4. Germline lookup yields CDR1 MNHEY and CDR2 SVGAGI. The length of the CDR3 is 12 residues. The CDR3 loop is CASTFSGDTQYF. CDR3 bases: TGTGCCAGCACTTTTAGCGGGGATACGCAGTATTTT.

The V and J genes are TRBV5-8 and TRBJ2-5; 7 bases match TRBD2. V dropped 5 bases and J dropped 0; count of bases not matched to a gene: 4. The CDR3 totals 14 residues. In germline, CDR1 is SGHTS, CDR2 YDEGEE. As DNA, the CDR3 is TGTGCCAGCAGGTCGCGGGAGTACCAAGAGACCCAGTACTTC. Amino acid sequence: CASRSREYQETQYF.

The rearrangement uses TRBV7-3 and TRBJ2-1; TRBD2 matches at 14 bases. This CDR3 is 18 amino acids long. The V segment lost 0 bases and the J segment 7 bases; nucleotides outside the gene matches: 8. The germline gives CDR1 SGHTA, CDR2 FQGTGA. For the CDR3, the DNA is TGTGCCAGCAGCTTAACTCCGACTAGCGGGGGGGCTAATAATGAGCAGTTCTTC. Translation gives CASSLTPTSGGANNEQFF.

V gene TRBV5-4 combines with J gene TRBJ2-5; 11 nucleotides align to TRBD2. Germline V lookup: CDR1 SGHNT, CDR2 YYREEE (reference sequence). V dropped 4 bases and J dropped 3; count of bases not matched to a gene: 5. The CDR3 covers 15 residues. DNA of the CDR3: TGTGCCAGCAGCCCTAGCGGGGGGTCGGAAGAGACCCAGTACTTC. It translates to CASSPSGGSEETQYF.

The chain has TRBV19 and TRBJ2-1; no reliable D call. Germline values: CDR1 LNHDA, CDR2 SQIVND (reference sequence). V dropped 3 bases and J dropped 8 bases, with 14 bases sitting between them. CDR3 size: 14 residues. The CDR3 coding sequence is TGTGCCAGTAGTATTCCCCCGCGCCAGGATGAGCAGTTCTTC. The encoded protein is CASSIPPRQDEQFF.

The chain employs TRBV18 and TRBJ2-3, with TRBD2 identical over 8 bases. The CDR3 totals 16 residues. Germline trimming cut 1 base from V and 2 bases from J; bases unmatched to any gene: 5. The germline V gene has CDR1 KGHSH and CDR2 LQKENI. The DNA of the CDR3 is TGTGCCAGCTCACCACAACTACTAGCGGACACAGATACGCAGTATTTT. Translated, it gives CASSPQLLADTDTQYF. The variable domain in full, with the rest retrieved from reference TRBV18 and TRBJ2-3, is NAGVMQNPRHLVRRRGQEARLRCSPMKGHSHVYWYRQLPEEGLKFMVYLQKENIIDESGMPKERFSAEFPKEGPSILRIQQVVRGDSAAYFCASSPQLLADTDTQYFGPGTRLTVL.

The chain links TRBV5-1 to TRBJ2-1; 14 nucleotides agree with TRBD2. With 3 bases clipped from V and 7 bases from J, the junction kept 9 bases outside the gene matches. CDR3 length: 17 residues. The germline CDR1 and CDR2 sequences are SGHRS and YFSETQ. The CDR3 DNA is TGCGCCAGCAGCTCCCAGGGCGGACTAGCGGGAGGTAATGAGCAGTTCTTC. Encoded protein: CASSSQGGLAGGNEQFF.

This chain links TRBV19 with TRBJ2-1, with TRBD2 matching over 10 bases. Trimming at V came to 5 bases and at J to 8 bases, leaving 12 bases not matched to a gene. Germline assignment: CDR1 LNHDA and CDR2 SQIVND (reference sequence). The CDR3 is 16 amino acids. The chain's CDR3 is CASSDPSGREGDEQFF. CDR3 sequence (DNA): TGTGCCAGTAGTGATCCTAGCGGGAGAGAGGGGGATGAGCAGTTCTTC.

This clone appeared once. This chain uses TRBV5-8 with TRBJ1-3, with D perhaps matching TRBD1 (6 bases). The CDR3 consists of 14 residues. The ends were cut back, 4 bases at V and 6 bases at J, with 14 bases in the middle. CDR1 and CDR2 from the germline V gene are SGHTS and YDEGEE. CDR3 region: CASSLPGEKNTIYF. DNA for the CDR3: TGTGCCAGCAGCCTACCAGGGGAAAAAAACACCATATATTTT.

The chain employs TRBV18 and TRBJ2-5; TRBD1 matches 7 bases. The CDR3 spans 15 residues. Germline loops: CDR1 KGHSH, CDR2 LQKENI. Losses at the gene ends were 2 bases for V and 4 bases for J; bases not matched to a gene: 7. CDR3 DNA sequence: TGTGCCAGCTCACCAAACATACAGGGGACAGAGACCCAGTACTTC. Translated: CASSPNIQGTETQYF.

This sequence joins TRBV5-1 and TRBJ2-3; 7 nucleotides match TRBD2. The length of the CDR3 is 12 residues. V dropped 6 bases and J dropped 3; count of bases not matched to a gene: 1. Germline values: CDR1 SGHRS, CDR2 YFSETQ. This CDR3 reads CASTGRTDTQYF. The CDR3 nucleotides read TGCGCCAGCACCGGGAGGACAGATACGCAGTATTTT.